This T cell receptor (beta chain) comes out of a study of blood T cell repertoires in COVID-19 (TCRdb year 2020). In the study overall: The collaborator samples originated in the United States, Italy and Spain and spanned the acute and convalescent phases of COVID-19. The material from the prospective study consisted of cDNA or gDNA derived from T cells, B-cell-depleted T cells, or PBMCs. The dataset comprised deeply sampled blood TCRbeta repertoires from subjects exposed to, actively infected with, or recovered from COVID-19. The repertoires were released in a freely available public database intended as a resource for research on the immune response to SARS-CoV-2. Samples came from the ongoing ImmuneRACE study (first 160 participants) plus 1,254 subjects from 6 global collaborators. A de-identified subject ID, COVID-19 status, age in years and sex were almost always included in the sample metadata. Where available, HLA class I and class II types were obtained from metadata supplied by the sample provider rather than from assay-based typing. What the work shows at the level of the full study, not this receptor alone: The quantity of clinical and demographic metadata differed by source and by participant and was supplied without curation.

The collaborating institutions used their own protocols to collect whole blood in K2EDTA tubes. Collaborator samples were shipped for TCRbeta analysis as frozen whole blood, isolated PBMCs, or DNA extracted from either sample type. TCRbeta CDR3 regions were amplified from genomic DNA by means of the immunoSEQ Assay, a bias-controlled multiplex PCR. As for the original processing: The number of nucleated cells in each sample was estimated by amplification of reference gene primers within the assay. Sequence reads were collapsed and filtered to measure the absolute abundance of every unique TCRbeta CDR3 rearrangement. For each sample, productive Simpson clonality was calculated as the square root of Simpson's diversity index over productive rearrangements. TCRdb retrieved this table from immuneACCESS and kept in-frame rearrangements only. Not all clones are present; in checked studies, unresolved V genes account for under half, and no reason is known for the remainder. D and trimming come from the DNA, and the V and J calls and clone size come from that table. For this sample there are some 93,000 clones; roughly 80% appear just once. Together, the top ten hold nearly 25% of the sample.

With respect to this clone: No cognate antigen has been identified for it. No base qualities exist here, and no much larger clone lies one base off it.

The V end loses 2 bases and the J end loses 2 bases, and a stretch of 10 bases separates them. Taken from cysteine to phenylalanine, the CDR3 has 14 residues. Only CDR3 DNA is held: 42 bases, read in frame from base 1. Via the germline V gene, CDR1 is SGHAT and CDR2 FQNNGV. Recombination connected TRBV11-2 to TRBJ2-7, with TRBD1 as a weak D call on 7 bases. Sequences were obtained from peripheral blood. The receptor's source is a human donor in a cohort sampled during active COVID-19. This receptor carries the CDR3 CASSLIRGAYEQYF. The base sequence is TGTGCCAGCAGCTTAATCAGGGGGGCCTACGAGCAGTACTTC.